This T cell receptor (beta chain) was identified during a study of cytomegalovirus exposure and HLA in healthy donors (TCRdb year 2017). General notes on the study: In an earlier analysis of 587 of the donors, less than 350 Gb of sequence data and 100 million or so unique TCR beta sequences from 150 million to 200 million T cells were reported. An early release that covered 640 HLA-typed donors contained about 300 gigabases of sequencing data and roughly 84 million unique TCR sequences. Of the roughly 430 genotyped donors, approximately 83% fell in the genetic ancestry cluster associated with self-reported Caucasian donors. The aim of the study was to test whether cataloging public T cell receptors could identify signatures of past pathogen exposure. The study used immunosequencing to profile the T cell repertoires of approximately 640 subjects and linked those repertoires to cytomegalovirus serostatus. Along with the approximately 670-subject first cohort, a separate validation cohort of over a hundred different subjects was used. To predict cytomegalovirus infection status, the study combined high-throughput TCR immunosequencing, statistical association of individual TCRs with disease status, and machine learning. A later analysis re-examined previously published TCR beta repertoires from several hundred donors and added high-resolution HLA genotyping to investigate patterns of TCR occurrence. Rather than using new phenotypic data, the later analysis identified candidate immune exposures from TCR beta sequences and from how often those sequences occurred across donors. An earlier analysis of roughly 600 of the donors used high-throughput TCR beta sequencing to judge whether each TCR beta V gene segment behaved as functional or pseudogenic. Donor age, sex, ethnicity and CMV serostatus were compiled together with the repertoire data. Genome-wide SNP genotypes for about 60% of the 666 donors were used in a later genetic analysis, which treated that subset as a discovery cohort. Every discovery cohort repertoire had been produced on one sequencing platform. HLA typing covered class I and class II loci at four-digit resolution. Typing coverage varied by locus: roughly 629-630 donors for A, B, C, DRB1 and DQB1; approximately 500 for DQA1; about 570 for DPA1; some 470 for DPB1. Roughly five DR-DQ haplotypes were handled as single units for association and clustering because linkage in the cohort was strong. Among 398 genotyped donors of the cohort, an average of about 240,000 unique TCR beta nucleotide sequences were sequenced per donor, about a sixth of them non-productive.

With respect to this clone: Its specific antigen is unknown. No base-level quality is on record; no much larger clone is a single base apart.

Here is what the overall study found, with its caveats: Specific HLA alleles were associated with about 17,000 TCR beta sequences at a false discovery rate of 0.05 in a later analysis. Correlated functional status among segregating V segments might reflect linkage disequilibrium, but an unknown experimental factor could not be ruled out. In this cohort, only TCR beta chains were sequenced, and detectable features were limited by the absence of alpha or paired-chain data. Compared with equally common non-associated chains, HLA-associated TCR beta chains in a later analysis were more clonally expanded and had lower generation probabilities. The only immune exposure information available for the cohort was CMV serostatus. In an earlier analysis of some 540 of the donors, most TCR beta V segments appeared in productive rearrangements about 87% or about 30% of the time, broadly matching IMGT annotations. In a later analysis, TCR association rates were found to vary across HLA loci, with the most associated TCRs seen for DRB1 alleles and the fewest for HLA-C alleles. In vitro tests confirmed that a few of the cytomegalovirus-associated TCR beta chains recognize cytomegalovirus antigens. An association between a missense DCLRE1C variant and V-gene and J-gene trimming of TCR beta chains was found in a later genetic analysis and replicated in an independent cohort. While some public TCRs were present in many individuals, most TCR sequences turned up only very rarely across donors. Several of the top co-occurrence clusters appeared to be linked to parvovirus B19, influenza, CMV and Epstein-Barr virus, according to a later analysis. Compared with the 666-donor mean, donors in an Asian-associated ancestry cluster had fewer N-insertions in productive TCRs, according to a later genetic analysis. The study gave a list of some 150 TCR beta chains associated with cytomegalovirus. The classifier was reported to diagnose cytomegalovirus status with high specificity and sensitivity in both the original and validation cohorts. Assigning TCR associations to individual alleles was difficult when HLA alleles, especially DR and DQ, strongly co-occurred. A cluster of highly shared sequence variants was judged likely to represent a technical artifact of the sequencing pipeline. The authors suggested that the approach could potentially be generalized to other disease states and immunological phenotypes. HLA typing was unavailable for some donors at each locus, so association tests used only the typed subset. In a later analysis, most CMV-associated TCR beta chains were found to appear HLA-restricted, with HLA associations seemingly driven largely by CMV exposure. Seventeen rarely observed V segments, including chromosome 9 orphons, were excluded from the earlier analysis of some 590 of the donors because counts were too low. A further reported finding was that TCR beta sequences accurately predicted the HLA-A and HLA-B alleles for most subjects in the first cohort. The presence/absence analyses assumed that sequencing depth was roughly uniform across donors, and that assumption may not be true.

Receptors were amplified or captured by the immunoSEQ multiplex PCR assay. For the multiplex PCR, a mixture combining 60 forward primers for TCR Vbeta segments and 13 reverse primers for TCR Jbeta segments was used. The CDR3 region of rearranged TCR beta genes was amplified from genomic DNA with a multiplex PCR assay. The Illumina HiSeq System was used to sequence the amplified TCR beta libraries as 87-base-pair reads. Per the source publication's procedure: In a later analysis, about 80 million unique TCR beta chains were counted across the approximately 670 repertoires, and roughly 11 million of these chains were shared by at least two donors. To remove PCR and sequencing errors, raw reads were error-corrected and collapsed into unique sequences using a nearest-neighbor algorithm that merged closely related sequences. CDR3 sequences were aligned to IMGT reference sequences to assign V, D and J gene segments. For a sequence to be retained, a match of at least six nucleotides to both a V gene segment and a J gene segment was required. Rearrangements were classified as productive when the CDR3 lacked stop codons and remained in frame with V and J, and all other rearrangements were classified as non-productive. Following IMGT convention, CDR3 was defined as the stretch from the second conserved V-encoded cysteine up to the conserved J-encoded phenylalanine. In an earlier analysis of some 550 of the donors, sequences lacking an unambiguous match to a single V gene segment were excluded. In an earlier analysis of a few hundred of the donors, V segments were called functional above 56.7% productive rearrangements and were called segregating when the between-donor standard deviation exceeded 5%. A statistical classification framework was developed to diagnose cytomegalovirus status using the catalog of TCR beta chain sequences. V and J gene assignment, in a later analysis, came from comparing TCR nucleotide sequences with IMGT/GENE-DB human TR gene sequences. A later analysis assigned CDR3 sequences and most-parsimonious VDJ recombination scenarios with the TCRdist pipeline. In a later analysis, each TCR beta chain was defined by its CDR3 amino acid sequence together with its V-gene family, and reads lacking a unique V-gene family were excluded. In a later analysis, 500 to 700 highly shared, low-generation-probability nucleotide sequences were removed to address suspected cross-contamination and a sequencing artifact. In a later analysis, a clonal expansion index was calculated for each public chain from normalized within-repertoire ranks of inferred template counts. Generation probabilities in a later analysis came from a VDJ recombination model fitted to out-of-frame rearrangements, and those results were checked against IGoR. A later analysis scored TCR-TCR, TCR-HLA and TCR-CMV co-occurrence with hypergeometric tests, applying a repertoire-size bias correction to TCR pairs. In a later analysis, false discovery rates were estimated by permuting HLA or CMV assignments 20 times. A later analysis grouped co-occurring TCRs with DBSCAN, adding TCRdist sequence similarity when clustering within HLA-allele-positive subsets. Repertoires with fewer than 30,000 or more than 120,000 public chains, plus five repertoires with anomalous nucleotide sharing, were excluded from co-occurrence clustering. This immuneACCESS table, as held by TCRdb, lists in-frame sequences with V and J called but not all clones. Of the missing ones, under half trace to an unresolved V gene in checked studies; the others have no known cause. The V and J calls and clone size come from that table; D and trimming were worked out from the DNA. The sample table records more than 95,000 clones; roughly 71% of these occur just once. Approximately 3.9% of the sample comes from the top ten.

In total, more than 500 healthy bone marrow donors made up the cohort. All cohort members were sampled while nominally healthy, although unrecorded immune exposures were likely present. The donor tested CMV seropositive, placing the donor among the roughly 300 seropositive members of the cohort. Each donor provided a peripheral blood sample, and peripheral blood mononuclear cells were used for TCR beta sequencing. The Qiagen DNeasy Blood Extraction Kit was used to extract genomic DNA from the blood cell samples. The receptor's source is a woman between 50 and 59 years old in good health and CMV-seropositive. The sequencing sample was made of PBMCs.

The CDR3 region: CASTIPAGQARNYGYTF. In nucleotide form, the sequence is TGTGCCAGCACCATCCCAGCTGGACAGGCGAGGAACTATGGCTACACCTTC. The rearrangement combines TRBV2 with TRBJ1-2, with 7 junctional bases fitting TRBD1. The CDR3 runs 17 amino acids, cysteine and phenylalanine included. CDR3 DNA only is kept here, 51 bases in frame from base 1. CDR1 is given as SNHLY and CDR2 as FYNNEI, both from the germline V gene. Clipping removes 7 bases from V and 2 bases from J, with 16 as the unmatched junction base count. The variable domain in full, with residues beyond the CDR3 obtained from the reference TRBV2 and TRBJ1-2 genes, is EPEVTQTPSHQVTQMGQEVILRCVPISNHLYFYWYRQILGQKVEFLVSFYNNEISEKSEIFDDQFSVERPDGSNFTLKIRSTKLEDSAMYFCASTIPAGQARNYGYTFGSGTRLTVV.